The source of this T cell receptor beta chain is a study of T cells after yellow fever vaccination. With V trimmed by 0 bases and J by 3 bases, 6 bases remained unmatched. Germline V gene lookup returns CDR1 MGHRA and CDR2 YSYEKL. The CDR3 spans 16 residues. The table lists this clonotype with a few counts. Its antigen is still unknown. Whole-study results and caveats: Among primary-vaccination clones, most reappeared after the booster, at around 97% for CD4 and approximately 90% for CD8. A weaker secondary response peaked on day 5, the primary on day 15.

For TCR, cDNA came from 5'RACE template switching, which added a universal primer site and UMIs. One entry per CDR3 protein, called by TCRdb with MiXCR from the 5' RACE reads. Here the sample spans 250,000 to 400,000 distinct CDR3 sequences, around 4.5% being singletons. This TCR derives from a man between 18 and 35 years old who received the YFV17D yellow fever vaccine. The specimen was PBMCs, collected 15 days after the yellow fever booster vaccination. The chain employs TRBV4-1 and TRBJ2-3, with 7 bases identical to TRBD2. CDR3 sequence reads: CASSQDGREGTDTQYF. CDR3 sequence (DNA): TGCGCCAGCAGCCAAGATGGGAGGGAAGGAACAGATACGCAGTATTTT.